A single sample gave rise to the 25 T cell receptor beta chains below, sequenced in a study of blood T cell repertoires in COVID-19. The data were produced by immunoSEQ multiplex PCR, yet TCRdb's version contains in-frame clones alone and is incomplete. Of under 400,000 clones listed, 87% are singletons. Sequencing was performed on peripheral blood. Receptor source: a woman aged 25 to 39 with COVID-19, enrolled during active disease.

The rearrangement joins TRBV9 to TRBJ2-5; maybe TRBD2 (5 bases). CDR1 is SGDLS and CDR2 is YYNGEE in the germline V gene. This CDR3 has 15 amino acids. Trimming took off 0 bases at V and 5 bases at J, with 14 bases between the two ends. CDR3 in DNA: TGTGCCAGCAGCGTAGAACCAGGACTCCTGGAGACCCAGTACTTC. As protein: CASSVEPGLLETQYF.

The DNA of the CDR3 is TGTGCCAGCAGTCAAATGACAGGGTCCGAGACCCAGTACTTC. It codes for CASSQMTGSETQYF. V and J are TRBV7-2 and TRBJ2-5; 7 bases are a match to TRBD1. Germline trimming cut 6 bases from V and 5 bases from J; bases unmatched to any gene: 9. Per germline, CDR1 SGHTA and CDR2 FQGNSA. This CDR3 has 14 residues.

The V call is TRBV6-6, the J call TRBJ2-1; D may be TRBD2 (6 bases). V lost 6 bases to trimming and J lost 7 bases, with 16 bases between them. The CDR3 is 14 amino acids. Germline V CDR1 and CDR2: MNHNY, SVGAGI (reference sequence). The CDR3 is CASSAREWGNEQFF. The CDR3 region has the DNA TGTGCCAGCAGCGCCCGGGAGTGGGGGAATGAGCAGTTCTTC.

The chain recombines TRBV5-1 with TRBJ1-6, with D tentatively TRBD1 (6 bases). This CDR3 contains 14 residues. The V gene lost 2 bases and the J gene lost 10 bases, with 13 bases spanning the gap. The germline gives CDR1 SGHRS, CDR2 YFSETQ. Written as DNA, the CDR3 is TGCGCCAGCAGCTTAATCGGGGGGGCCTCACCCCTCCACTTT. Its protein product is CASSLIGGASPLHF.

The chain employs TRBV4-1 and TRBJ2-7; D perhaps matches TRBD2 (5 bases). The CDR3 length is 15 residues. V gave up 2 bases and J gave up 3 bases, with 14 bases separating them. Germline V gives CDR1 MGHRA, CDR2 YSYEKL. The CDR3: CASSQTGSGDYEQYF. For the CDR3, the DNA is TGCGCCAGCAGCCAAACGGGGTCCGGGGACTACGAGCAGTACTTC.

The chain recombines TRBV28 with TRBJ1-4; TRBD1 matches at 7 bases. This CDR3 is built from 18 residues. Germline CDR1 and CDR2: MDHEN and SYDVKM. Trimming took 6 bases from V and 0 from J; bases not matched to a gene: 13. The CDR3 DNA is TGTGCCAGCAGATCCTCGGAGGGGGCGGGAACAACTAATGAAAAACTGTTTTTT. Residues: CASRSSEGAGTTNEKLFF.

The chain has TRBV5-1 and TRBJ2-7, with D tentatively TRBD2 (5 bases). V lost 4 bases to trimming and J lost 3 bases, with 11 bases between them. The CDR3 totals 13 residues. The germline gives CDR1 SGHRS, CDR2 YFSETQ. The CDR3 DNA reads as TGCGCCAGCAGCCCCTCTGGGAGCTACGAGCAGTACTTC. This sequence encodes CASSPSGSYEQYF. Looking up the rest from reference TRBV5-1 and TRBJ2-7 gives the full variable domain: KAGVTQTPRYLIKTRGQQVTLSCSPISGHRSVSWYQQTPGQGLQFLFEYFSETQRNKGNFPGRFSGRQFSNSRSEMNVSTLELGDSALYLCASSPSGSYEQYFGPGTRLTVT.

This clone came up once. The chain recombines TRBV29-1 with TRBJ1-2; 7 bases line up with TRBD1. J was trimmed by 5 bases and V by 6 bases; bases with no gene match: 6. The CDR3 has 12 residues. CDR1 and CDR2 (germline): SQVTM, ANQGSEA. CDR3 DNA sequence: TGCAGCGTGACCGGGACAGATTATGGCTACACCTTC. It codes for CSVTGTDYGYTF.

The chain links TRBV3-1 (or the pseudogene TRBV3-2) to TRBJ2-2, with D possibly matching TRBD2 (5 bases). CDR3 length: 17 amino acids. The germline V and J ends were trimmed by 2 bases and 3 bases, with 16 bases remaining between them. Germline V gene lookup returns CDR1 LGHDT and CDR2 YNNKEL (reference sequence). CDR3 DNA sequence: TGTGCCAGCAGCCAACTCAAGCGGAGAGGGTACACCGGGGAGCTGTTTTTT. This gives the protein CASSQLKRRGYTGELFF.

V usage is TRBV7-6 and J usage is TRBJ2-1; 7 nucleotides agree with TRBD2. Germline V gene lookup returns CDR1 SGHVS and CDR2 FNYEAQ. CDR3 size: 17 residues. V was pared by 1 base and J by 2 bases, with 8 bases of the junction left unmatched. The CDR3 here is CASSLGQEGGPYNEQFF. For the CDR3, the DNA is TGTGCCAGCAGCTTAGGTCAGGAGGGAGGGCCCTACAATGAGCAGTTCTTC.

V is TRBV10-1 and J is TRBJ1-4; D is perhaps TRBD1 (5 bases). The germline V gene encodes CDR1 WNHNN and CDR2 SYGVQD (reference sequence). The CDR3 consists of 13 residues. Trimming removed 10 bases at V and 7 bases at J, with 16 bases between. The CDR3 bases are TGCGCCAACCCGGCGAGGAGGGGTGAAAAACTGTTTTTT. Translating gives CANPARRGEKLFF.

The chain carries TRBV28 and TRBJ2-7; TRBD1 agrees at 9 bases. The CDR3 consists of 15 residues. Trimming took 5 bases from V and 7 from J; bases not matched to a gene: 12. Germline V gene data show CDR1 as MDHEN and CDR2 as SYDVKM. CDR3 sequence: CASSLPGQGVFEQYF. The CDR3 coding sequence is TGTGCCAGCAGTCTGCCGGGACAGGGAGTGTTTGAGCAGTACTTC.

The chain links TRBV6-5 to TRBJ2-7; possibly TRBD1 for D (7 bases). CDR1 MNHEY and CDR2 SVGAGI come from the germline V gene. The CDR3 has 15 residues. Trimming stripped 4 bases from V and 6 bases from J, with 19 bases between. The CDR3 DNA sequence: TGTGCCAGCAGTTTAGGGGGTCGGCAGGGGGGCGAGCAGTACTTC. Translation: CASSLGGRQGGEQYF.

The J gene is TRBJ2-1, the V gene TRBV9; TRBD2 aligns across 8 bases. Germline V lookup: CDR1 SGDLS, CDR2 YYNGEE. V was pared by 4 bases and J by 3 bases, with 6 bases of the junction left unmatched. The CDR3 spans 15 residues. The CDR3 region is CASSPFSGVYNEQFF. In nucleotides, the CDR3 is TGTGCCAGCAGCCCATTTAGCGGGGTCTACAATGAGCAGTTCTTC.

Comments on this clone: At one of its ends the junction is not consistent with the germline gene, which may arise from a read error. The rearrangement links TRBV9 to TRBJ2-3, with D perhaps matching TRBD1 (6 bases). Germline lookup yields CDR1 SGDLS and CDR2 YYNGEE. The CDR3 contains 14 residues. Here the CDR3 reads CASSVTGSTDTQYF. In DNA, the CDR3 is TGTGCCAGTAGCGTTACAGGGAGCACAGATACGCAGTATTTT.

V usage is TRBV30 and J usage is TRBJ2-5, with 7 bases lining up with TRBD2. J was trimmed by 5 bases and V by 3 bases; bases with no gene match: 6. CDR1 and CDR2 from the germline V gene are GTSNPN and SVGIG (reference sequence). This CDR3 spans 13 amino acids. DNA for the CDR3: TGTGCCTGGAGGGGGGGGGTAATCGAGACCCAGTACTTC. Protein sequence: CAWRGGVIETQYF.

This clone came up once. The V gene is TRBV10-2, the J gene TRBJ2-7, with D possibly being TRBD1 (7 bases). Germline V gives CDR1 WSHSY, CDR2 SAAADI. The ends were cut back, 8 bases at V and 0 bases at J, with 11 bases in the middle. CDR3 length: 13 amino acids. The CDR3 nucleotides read TGCGCCAGCGGGAGGACAGGCTCCTACGAGCAGTACTTC. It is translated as CASGRTGSYEQYF.

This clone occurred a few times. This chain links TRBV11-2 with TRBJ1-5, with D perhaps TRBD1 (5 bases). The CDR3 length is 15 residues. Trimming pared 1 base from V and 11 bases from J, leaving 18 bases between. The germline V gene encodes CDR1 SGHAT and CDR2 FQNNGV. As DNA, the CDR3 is TGTGCCAGCAGCTTAGGGAGGGGCGGGAGTACGGCCCAGCATTTT. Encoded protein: CASSLGRGGSTAQHF.

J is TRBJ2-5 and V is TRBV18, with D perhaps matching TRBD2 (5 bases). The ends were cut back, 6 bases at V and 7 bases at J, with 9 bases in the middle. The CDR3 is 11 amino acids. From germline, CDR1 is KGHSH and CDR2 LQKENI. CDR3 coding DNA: TGTGCCAGCTCCCCCGAGGGGACCCAGTACTTC. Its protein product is CASSPEGTQYF.

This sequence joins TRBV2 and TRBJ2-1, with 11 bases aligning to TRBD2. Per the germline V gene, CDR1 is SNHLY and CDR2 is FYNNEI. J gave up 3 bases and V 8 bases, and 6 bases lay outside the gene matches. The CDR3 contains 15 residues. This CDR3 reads CASAETSGSYNEQFF. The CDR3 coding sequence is TGTGCCAGCGCCGAAACTAGCGGGAGCTACAATGAGCAGTTCTTC.

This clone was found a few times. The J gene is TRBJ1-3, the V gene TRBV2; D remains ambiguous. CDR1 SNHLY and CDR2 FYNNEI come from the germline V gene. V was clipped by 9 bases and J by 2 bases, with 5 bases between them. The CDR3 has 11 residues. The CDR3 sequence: CARAAGNTIYF. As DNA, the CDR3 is TGTGCCAGGGCGGCTGGAAACACCATATATTTT.

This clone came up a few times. CDR3 nucleotides: TGCGCCAGCAGCTCGAGAGGACTAGCGGCAGTGGGAACAGATACGCAGTATTTT. Protein product: CASSSRGLAAVGTDTQYF. The V call is TRBV4-1, the J call TRBJ2-3, with 10 positions matching TRBD2. The CDR3 spans 18 residues. After removal of 5 bases from V and 3 bases from J, the junction contained 14 bases not matched to a gene. From germline, CDR1 is MGHRA and CDR2 YSYEKL.

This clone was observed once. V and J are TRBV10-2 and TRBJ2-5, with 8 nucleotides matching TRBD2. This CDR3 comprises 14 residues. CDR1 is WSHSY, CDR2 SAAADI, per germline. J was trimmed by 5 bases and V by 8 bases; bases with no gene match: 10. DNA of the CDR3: TGCGCCAGCGAGGAAGCGGGGGTGAGGGAGACCCAGTACTTC. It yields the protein CASEEAGVRETQYF.

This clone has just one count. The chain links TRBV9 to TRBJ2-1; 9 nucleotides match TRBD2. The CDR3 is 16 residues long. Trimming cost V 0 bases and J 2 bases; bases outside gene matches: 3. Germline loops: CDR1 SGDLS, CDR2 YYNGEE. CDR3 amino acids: CASSVGASGAYNEQFF. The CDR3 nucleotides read TGTGCCAGCAGCGTAGGGGCTAGCGGGGCCTACAATGAGCAGTTCTTC. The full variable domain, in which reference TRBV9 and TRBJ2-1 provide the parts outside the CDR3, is DSGVTQTPKHLITATGQRVTLRCSPRSGDLSVYWYQQSLDQGLQFLIQYYNGEERAKGNILERFSAQQFPDLHSELNLSSLELGDSALYFCASSVGASGAYNEQFFGPGTRLTVL.

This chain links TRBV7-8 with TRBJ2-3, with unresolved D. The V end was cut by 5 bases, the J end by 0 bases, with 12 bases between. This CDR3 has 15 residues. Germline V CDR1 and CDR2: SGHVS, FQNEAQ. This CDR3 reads CASSAQFRSTDTQYF. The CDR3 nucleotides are TGTGCCAGCAGCGCCCAATTCCGGAGCACAGATACGCAGTATTTT.